This paragraph covers one TCR beta chain sequence. Method: immunoSEQ multiplex PCR; TCRdb's copy keeps in-frame clones and lacks some. The data contain 450,000 to 650,000 clones, 78% of them singletons. The germline CDR1 and CDR2 sequences are LNHDA and SQIVND (reference sequence). CDR3 length: 14 residues. V was cut by 4 bases and J by 1 base, with 10 bases left in between. This record comes from a study of shared T cell receptors in the human thymus. Another study also made use of these data, one on human thymus T cells.

The sequenced material came from thymocytes. V gene TRBV19 combines with J gene TRBJ1-1; no definite D call. The source is a boy in the first two years of life with a congenital heart defect. The CDR3 protein is CASSNREKNTEAFF. The CDR3 region has the DNA TGTGCCAGTAGTAACCGGGAGAAGAACACTGAAGCTTTCTTT.